This T cell receptor (beta chain) is drawn from a study of blood T cell repertoires in COVID-19. Overall study context: Collection of acute and convalescent COVID-19 samples took place in the United States, Italy and Spain. PBMCs, B-cell-depleted T cells, or T cells provided the cDNA or gDNA that made up the material.

Germline CDR1 MNHEY, CDR2 SMNVEV (reference sequence). Trimming at V came to 3 bases and at J to 4 bases, leaving 6 bases not matched to a gene. CDR3 size: 16 residues. In the original workflow: Amplified reference gene primers provided the basis for estimating nucleated cell counts. Sequencing was performed with immunoSEQ multiplex PCR; in TCRdb, only in-frame clones are kept and a portion is missing. V, J and clone size are taken as reported in that table, and D and trimming were inferred from the DNA itself. The sample has about 150,000 clones; over 70% are singletons. The sample taken for sequencing was peripheral blood. The receptor was derived from a man older than 75 with acute or convalescent COVID-19. The chain employs TRBV27 and TRBJ2-7, with 13 bases identical to TRBD2. The CDR3 DNA sequence: TGTGCCAGCAGTTTCCAAGGACTAGCGGGAGCTTACGAGCAGTACTTC. It translates to CASSFQGLAGAYEQYF.